What follows are 19 T cell receptor beta chains derived from one specimen sequenced in a study of identical twins. TCRdb reprocessed the 5' RACE reads with MiXCR, giving one entry per CDR3 protein. Of some 270,000 distinct CDR3 sequences in the sample, about 8% were seen once. These sequences were also reported in another study, on yellow fever vaccine responses in identical twins.

Sample: CD8+ T cells sorted from blood. Every receptor here comes from a woman between 18 and 30 years old in good health.

This clonotype was detected a few times. The chain joins TRBV7-8 to TRBJ2-7, with TRBD1 matching over 11 bases. With 4 bases clipped from V and 3 bases from J, the junction kept 5 bases outside the gene matches. Germline V gives CDR1 SGHVS, CDR2 FQNEAQ. The CDR3 loop spans 15 amino acids. DNA of the CDR3: TGTGCCAGCAGCTGGGCCGGGACAGGGGGCTACGAGCAGTACTTC. Its protein is CASSWAGTGGYEQYF.

V and J are TRBV7-2 and TRBJ2-2; perhaps D is TRBD1 or TRBD2 (5 bases each). Germline-derived CDR1 and CDR2 are SGHTA and FQGNSA. This CDR3 contains 17 residues. Deletions cut 5 bases from V and 5 bases from J, with 21 bases between. The CDR3 reads CASSPSPPGSRTGELFF. In DNA, the CDR3 is TGTGCCAGCAGCCCATCCCCCCCAGGGAGCAGGACCGGGGAGCTGTTTTTT.

A few counts support this clonotype. The chain combines TRBV27 with TRBJ2-7; D is possibly TRBD2 (5 bases). This CDR3 spans 14 amino acids. From germline, CDR1 is MNHEY and CDR2 SMNVEV (reference sequence). Trimming removed 2 bases from V and 2 bases from J, with 10 bases in between. The CDR3 DNA is TGTGCCAGCAGTTTAAGAGGGTGGGCCTACGAGCAGTACTTC. Its translation is CASSLRGWAYEQYF.

A few counts support this clonotype. This rearrangement joins TRBV29-1 to TRBJ1-2; D call uncertain. The CDR3 loop spans 10 amino acids. Deletions cut 5 bases from V and 4 bases from J, with 5 bases between. Germline loops: CDR1 SQVTM, CDR2 ANQGSEA. The CDR3 DNA is TGCAGCGTTAACAGCTATGGCTACACCTTC. This codes for CSVNSYGYTF.

This sequence joins TRBV21-1 and TRBJ2-5; no check of the table's D call, TRBD1, against the DNA was made. TRBV21-1 is flagged as a pseudogene. The CDR3 loop spans 15 amino acids. In DNA, the CDR3 is TGTGCCAGACAAAGGCGGTCGGGGCAGGGTACGACCCAGTACTTC. Translating gives CARQRRSGQGTTQYF.

The chain has TRBV29-1 and TRBJ2-1, with 12 bases aligning to TRBD1. Germline values: CDR1 SQVTM, CDR2 ANQGSEA. The length of the CDR3 is 16 residues. Losses at the gene ends were 5 bases for V and 6 bases for J; bases not matched to a gene: 11. This chain's CDR3 is CSVPDPGTGGINEQFF. CDR3 sequence (DNA): TGCAGCGTTCCAGACCCCGGGACAGGGGGCATCAATGAGCAGTTCTTC.

This rearrangement joins TRBV20-1 to TRBJ2-7; D is ambiguous. Germline V lookup: CDR1 DFQATT, CDR2 SNEGSKA (reference sequence). The CDR3 length is 13 residues. V shed 5 bases and J shed 0 bases, with 11 bases lying between them. This CDR3 reads CSAFDITSYEQYF. CDR3 DNA sequence: TGCAGTGCTTTTGACATCACCTCCTACGAGCAGTACTTC.

This CDR3 reads CASNGVSGIVPIYEQYF. CDR3 nucleotides: TGTGCCAGTAATGGGGTTAGCGGGATCGTACCCATCTACGAGCAGTACTTC. The chain has TRBV7-2 and TRBJ2-7, with 8 bases fitting TRBD2. Germline CDR1 is SGHTA and CDR2 is FQGNSA. This CDR3 comprises 17 residues. The trim removed 9 bases at V and 3 bases at J, leaving 19 bases unmatched.

This clonotype was observed many times. The chain employs TRBV6-5 and TRBJ2-7, with a tentative D call TRBD1 (6 bases). V was cut by 0 bases and J by 4 bases, with 16 bases left in between. Germline V gene sequence: CDR1 MNHEY, CDR2 SVGAGI. CDR3 length: 16 residues. The CDR3 loop is CASSYSIDGQPYEQYF. DNA for the CDR3: TGTGCCAGCAGTTACTCGATCGATGGACAGCCGTACGAGCAGTACTTC.

In this sample, this clonotype turned up many times. The V call is TRBV15, the J call TRBJ2-5; 10 nucleotides line up with TRBD1. V shed 5 bases, J shed 5 bases, and the junction held 8 bases outside the gene matches. The germline V gene encodes CDR1 LNHNV and CDR2 YYDKDF (reference sequence). The CDR3 covers 15 residues. CDR3 amino acids: CATSSPGQGMETQYF. CDR3 in DNA: TGTGCCACCAGCTCGCCGGGACAGGGGATGGAGACCCAGTACTTC.

The sample holds a few counts of this clonotype. The chain is built from TRBV5-1 and TRBJ1-6, with D unclear. With 0 bases removed from V and 6 bases from J, the gap between germline ends came to 10 bases. This CDR3 region has 15 residues. The germline gives CDR1 SGHRS, CDR2 YFSETQ. As DNA, the CDR3 is TGCGCCAGCAGCTTGGAGCCGGACCTTAATTCACCCCTCCACTTT. Translating it yields CASSLEPDLNSPLHF.

This clonotype was detected many times. The chain couples TRBV29-1 to TRBJ2-7, with TRBD2 matching over 8 bases. Trimming removed 1 base from V and 1 base from J; junction bases left unmatched: 6. Germline V CDR1 and CDR2: SQVTM, ANQGSEA. The CDR3 is made up of 15 amino acids. The CDR3 is CSVEVEAGVSYEQYF. The CDR3 bases are TGCAGCGTTGAAGTTGAAGCGGGAGTTTCCTACGAGCAGTACTTC.

This rearrangement joins TRBV14 to TRBJ2-1; tentatively, D is TRBD1 or TRBD2 (5 bases each). This CDR3 has 17 residues. CDR1 is SGHDN, CDR2 FVKESK, per germline. V was pared by 1 base and J by 0 bases, with 13 bases between. The CDR3 bases are TGTGCCAGCAGCCAAGTGGACACGGGATACTCCTACAATGAGCAGTTCTTC. The encoded protein is CASSQVDTGYSYNEQFF.

Many counts were recorded for this clonotype. This chain links TRBV29-1 with TRBJ1-1, with a possible D match to TRBD1 (6 bases). There are 11 residues in the CDR3. V gave up 7 bases and J gave up 0 bases, with 6 bases separating them. Germline loops: CDR1 SQVTM, CDR2 ANQGSEA. The DNA of the CDR3 is TGCAGCGGGACAGTGAACACTGAAGCTTTCTTT. It is translated as CSGTVNTEAFF.

This clonotype was seen at least ten times. J is TRBJ2-7 and V is TRBV20-1, with TRBD1 as a possible D gene (5 bases). CDR3 size: 13 residues. Germline assignment: CDR1 DFQATT and CDR2 SNEGSKA (reference sequence). V was pared by 5 bases and J by 0 bases, with 11 bases between. The CDR3 is CSARGQSSYEQYF. CDR3 nucleotides: TGCAGTGCTCGCGGACAAAGCTCCTACGAGCAGTACTTC.

This clonotype was observed a few times. The chain links TRBV5-6 to TRBJ2-3; unclear D gene. V lost 2 bases and J lost 3, with 22 bases in between. Per germline, CDR1 SGHDT and CDR2 YYEEEE. CDR3 length: 18 amino acids. The CDR3, as DNA: TGTGCCAGCAGCTTACGGGCCGGAGAGGTCCTGGAAACAGATACGCAGTATTTT. Residues: CASSLRAGEVLETDTQYF.

This clonotype was seen a handful of times. The genes are TRBV7-8 and TRBJ2-5; 9 nucleotides agree with TRBD1. The CDR3 loop spans 16 amino acids. Germline loops: CDR1 SGHVS, CDR2 FQNEAQ. Trimming cost V 5 bases and J 5 bases; bases outside gene matches: 12. This CDR3 reads CASSRPTGGSEETQYF. CDR3 bases: TGTGCCAGCAGCAGACCGACAGGGGGTTCGGAGGAGACCCAGTACTTC. Looking up the rest from reference TRBV7-8 and TRBJ2-5 gives the full variable domain: GAGVSQSPRYKVAKRGQDVALRCDPISGHVSLFWYQQALGQGPEFLTYFQNEAQLDKSGLPSDRFFAERPEGSVSTLKIQRTQQEDSAVYLCASSRPTGGSEETQYFGPGTRLLVL.

This chain joins TRBV20-1 and TRBJ1-5, with TRBD1 matching over 9 bases. With 1 base clipped from V and 0 bases from J, the junction kept 10 bases outside the gene matches. CDR1 DFQATT and CDR2 SNEGSKA come from the germline V gene (reference sequence). The CDR3 covers 18 residues. The CDR3 sequence: CSARGPDRGEYSNQPQHF. The CDR3 DNA is TGCAGTGCTAGAGGGCCGGACAGGGGTGAATATAGCAATCAGCCCCAGCATTTT.

This rearrangement joins TRBV4-2 to TRBJ2-7; 10 bases fit TRBD2. Germline V gives CDR1 LGHNA, CDR2 YNFKEQ. This CDR3 is 15 amino acids long. V dropped 5 bases and J dropped 3; count of bases not matched to a gene: 7. The DNA of the CDR3 is TGTGCCAGCAGCTACAGTAGCGGGGGGTTCTACGAGCAGTACTTC. As protein: CASSYSSGGFYEQYF.